This TCR beta chain was recovered during a study of shared clonotypes between healthy human individuals. General study results and limits: Estimated clonotype richness was generally higher in naive than memory subsets. The authors expected sequencing depth to affect clonotype sharing among donors. Shared across several donors were 5% to 6% of the naive CD4 clonotypes.

Investigators spread the genomic DNA of each subset evenly over several immunoSEQ plates. TCRdb's copy holds only in-frame clones and misses some; the assay was immunoSEQ multiplex PCR. The sample consists of millions of clones, over 85% of them appearing once. A word on this clone: Its antigen remains unidentified.

Per the germline V gene, CDR1 is SGHTA and CDR2 is FQGNSA. The CDR3 has 14 residues. The V gene lost 1 base and the J gene lost 2 bases, with 6 bases spanning the gap. Sequencing was carried out using naive CD4+ T cells sorted from blood. Subset here: CD45RA+ positively selected. This receptor was obtained from a man in his late teens or twenties in good health. The chain uses TRBV7-2 and TRBJ1-5, with D uncertain. CDR3 bases: TGTGCCAGCAGCTTAGTCTTCGGCAATCAGCCCCAGCATTTT. This sequence encodes CASSLVFGNQPQHF.